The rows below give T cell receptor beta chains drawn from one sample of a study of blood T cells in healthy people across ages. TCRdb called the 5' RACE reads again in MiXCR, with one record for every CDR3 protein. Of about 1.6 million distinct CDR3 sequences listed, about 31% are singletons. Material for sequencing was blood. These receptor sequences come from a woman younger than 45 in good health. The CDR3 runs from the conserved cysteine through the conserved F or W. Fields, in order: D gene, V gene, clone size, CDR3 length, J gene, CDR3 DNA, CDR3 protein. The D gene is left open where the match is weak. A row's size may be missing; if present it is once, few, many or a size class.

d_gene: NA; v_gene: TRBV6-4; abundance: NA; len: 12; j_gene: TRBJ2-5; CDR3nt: TGTGCCAACAGTGACCCTTACGGGACCCAGTACTTC; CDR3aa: CANSDPYGTQYF
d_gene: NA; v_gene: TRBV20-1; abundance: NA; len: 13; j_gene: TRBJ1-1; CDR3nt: TGCAGTGCTAGAGTAAACAAGGACGCTGAAGCTTTCTTT; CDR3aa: CSARVNKDAEAFF
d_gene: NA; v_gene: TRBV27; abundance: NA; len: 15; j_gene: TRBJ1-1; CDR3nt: TGTGCCAGCAGTTTATCGTCAGGGACCTACACTGAAGCTTTCTTT; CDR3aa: CASSLSSGTYTEAFF
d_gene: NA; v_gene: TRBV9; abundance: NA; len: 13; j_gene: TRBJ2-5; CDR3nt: TGTGCCAGCAGCGTAGCGGGGGCAGAGACCCAGTACTTC; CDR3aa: CASSVAGAETQYF
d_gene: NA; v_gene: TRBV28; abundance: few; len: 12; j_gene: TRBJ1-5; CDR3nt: TGTGCCAGCACTCGGACCAATCAGCCCCAGCATTTT; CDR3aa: CASTRTNQPQHF
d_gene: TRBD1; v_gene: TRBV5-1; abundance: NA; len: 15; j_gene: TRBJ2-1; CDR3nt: TGCGCCAGCAGCCAGGGGACAGCCTCCTACAATGAGCAGTTCTTC; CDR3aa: CASSQGTASYNEQFF
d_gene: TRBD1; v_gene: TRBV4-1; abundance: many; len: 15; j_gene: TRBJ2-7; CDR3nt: TGCGCCAGCAGCCCCAAGGCCACAGGGGGCTACGAGCAGTACTTC; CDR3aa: CASSPKATGGYEQYF
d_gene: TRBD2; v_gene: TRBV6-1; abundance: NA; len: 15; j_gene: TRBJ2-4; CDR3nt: TGTGCCAGCAGCCCGACTAGCGGGACGTCGTGGATTCAGTACTTC; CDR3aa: CASSPTSGTSWIQYF
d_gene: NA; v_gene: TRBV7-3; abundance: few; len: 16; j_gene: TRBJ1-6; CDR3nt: TGTGCCAGCAGCTTAGGCACAGTAGGGGACAATTCTCCCCTCCACTTT; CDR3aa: CASSLGTVGDNSPLHF
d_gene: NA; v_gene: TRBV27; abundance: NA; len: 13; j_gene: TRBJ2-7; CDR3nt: TGTGCCAGCAGTCCCTCGGGCGTGAACGAGCAGTACTTC; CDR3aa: CASSPSGVNEQYF
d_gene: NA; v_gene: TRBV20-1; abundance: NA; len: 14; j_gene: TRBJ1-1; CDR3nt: TGCAGTGCTAGACAACCTTTAAGGAACACTGAAGCTTTCTTT; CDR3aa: CSARQPLRNTEAFF
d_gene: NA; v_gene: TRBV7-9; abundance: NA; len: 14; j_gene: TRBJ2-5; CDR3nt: TGTGCCAGCAGCCTAACAGGGCTCTGGGAGACCCAGTACTTC; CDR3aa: CASSLTGLWETQYF
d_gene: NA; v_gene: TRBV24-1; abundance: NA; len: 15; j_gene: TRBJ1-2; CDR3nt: TGTGCCACCAGTGAGACAGGCCGAACTAACTATGGCTACACCTTC; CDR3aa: CATSETGRTNYGYTF
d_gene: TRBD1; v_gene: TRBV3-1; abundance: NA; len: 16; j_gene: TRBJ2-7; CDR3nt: TGTGCCAGCAGCCAAGCCGCCGGGACAGTACAACACGAGCAGTACTTC; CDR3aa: CASSQAAGTVQHEQYF
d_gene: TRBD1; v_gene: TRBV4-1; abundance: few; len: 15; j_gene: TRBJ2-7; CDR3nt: TGCGCCAGCAGCCACGGCCGGGACAGATCCTACGGGCAGTACTTC; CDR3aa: CASSHGRDRSYGQYF
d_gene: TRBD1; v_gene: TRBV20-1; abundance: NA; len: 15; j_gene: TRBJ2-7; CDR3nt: TGCAGTGCTAGAGGTGACAGGGGCCATGGCTACGAGCAGTACTTC; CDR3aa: CSARGDRGHGYEQYF
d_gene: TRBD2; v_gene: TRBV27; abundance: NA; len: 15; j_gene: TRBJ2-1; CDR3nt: TGTGCCAGCAGTTCCCCCCCCCGGGGGGGGAATGAGCAGTTCTTC; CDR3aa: CASSSPPRGGNEQFF
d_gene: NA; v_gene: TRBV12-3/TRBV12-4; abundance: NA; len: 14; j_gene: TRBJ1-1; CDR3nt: TGTGCCAGCAGTTTTGCGGCCGGGAACACTGAAGCTTTCTTT; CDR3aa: CASSFAAGNTEAFF
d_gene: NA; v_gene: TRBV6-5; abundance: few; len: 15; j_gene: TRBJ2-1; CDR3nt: TGTGCCAGCAGTTCCTCCCGAACGTGGAATCGTGAGCAGTTCTTC; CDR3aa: CASSSSRTWNREQFF
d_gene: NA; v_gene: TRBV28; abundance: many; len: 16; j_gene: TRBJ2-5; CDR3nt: TGTGCCAGCAGTTCCCCCCCAGCGGCACAAGGAGAGACCCAGTACTTC; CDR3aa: CASSSPPAAQGETQYF
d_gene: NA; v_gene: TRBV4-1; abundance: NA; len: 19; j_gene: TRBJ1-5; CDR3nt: TGCGCCAACAGCCAAGATGGTCCCCGGGCACCCCCAAGCAATCAGCCCCAGCATTTT; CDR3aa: CANSQDGPRAPPSNQPQHF
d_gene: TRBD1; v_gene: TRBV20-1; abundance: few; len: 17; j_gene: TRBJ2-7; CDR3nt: TGCAGTGCTAGTAGTCCGGGACAGGGTTCAGTAACTTCCGAGCAGTACTTC; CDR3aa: CSASSPGQGSVTSEQYF
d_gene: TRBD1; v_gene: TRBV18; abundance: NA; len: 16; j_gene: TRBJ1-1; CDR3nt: TGTGCCAGCTCATTGGCCCGAAGCCAGGGGGCAAACGAAGCTTTCTTT; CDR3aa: CASSLARSQGANEAFF
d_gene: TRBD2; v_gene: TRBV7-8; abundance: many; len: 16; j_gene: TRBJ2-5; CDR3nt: TGTGCCAGCAAGTCGCAGGGGACTAGCGGGAGGGAGACCCAGTACTTC; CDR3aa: CASKSQGTSGRETQYF
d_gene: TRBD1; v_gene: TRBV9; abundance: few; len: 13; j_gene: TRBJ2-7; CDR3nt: TGTGCCAGCAGCGGGGGGACAGGGCACGAGCAGTACTTC; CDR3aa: CASSGGTGHEQYF
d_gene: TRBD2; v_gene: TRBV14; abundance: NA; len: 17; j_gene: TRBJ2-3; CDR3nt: TGTGCCAGCAGCCTTCTTTCGGGCGGGAGATTCACAGATACGCAGTATTTT; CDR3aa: CASSLLSGGRFTDTQYF
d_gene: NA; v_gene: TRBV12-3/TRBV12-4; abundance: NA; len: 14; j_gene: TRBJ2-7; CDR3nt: TGTGCCAGCAGTTTATCCCCCAGGGGAACCGAGCAGTACTTC; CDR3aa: CASSLSPRGTEQYF
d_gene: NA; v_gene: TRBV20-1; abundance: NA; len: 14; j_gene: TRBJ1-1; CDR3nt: TGCAGTGCTAGAGATGTCAGGGGTCCCACTGAAGCTTTCTTT; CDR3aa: CSARDVRGPTEAFF
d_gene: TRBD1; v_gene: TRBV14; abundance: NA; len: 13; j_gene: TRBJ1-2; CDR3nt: TGTGCCAGCAGCCAACAGGGGGCTGTTGGCTACACCTTC; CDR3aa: CASSQQGAVGYTF
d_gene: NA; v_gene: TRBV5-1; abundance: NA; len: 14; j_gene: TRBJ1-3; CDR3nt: TGCGCCAGCAGACCCGCGGCCTCTGGAAACACCATATATTTT; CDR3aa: CASRPAASGNTIYF
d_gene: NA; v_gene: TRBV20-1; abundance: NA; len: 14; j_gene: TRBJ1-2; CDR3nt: TGCAGTGCTAGACCCGGGACCCAGGGCTTTGGCTACACCTTC; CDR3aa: CSARPGTQGFGYTF
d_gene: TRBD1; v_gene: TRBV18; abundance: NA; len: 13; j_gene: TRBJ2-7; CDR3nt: TGTGCCAACTCACCGGGACAGGGCTACGAGCAGTACTTC; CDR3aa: CANSPGQGYEQYF
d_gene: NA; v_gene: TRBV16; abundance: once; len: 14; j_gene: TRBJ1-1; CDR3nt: TGTGCCAGCAGCTTTAGTACACCGCGGGGGCAAGCTTTCTTT; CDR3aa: CASSFSTPRGQAFF